The 14 T cell receptor beta chains presented below share a single source sample, sequenced in a study of identical twins. TCRdb re-called the 5' RACE reads through MiXCR, storing one row per CDR3 protein. This sample has around 480,000 distinct CDR3 sequences, with approximately 14% found just once. These data also featured in a second study, about yellow fever vaccine responses in identical twins.

Material for sequencing was CD4+ T cells sorted from blood. These receptors all come from a woman younger than 30 in good health.

This chain links TRBV19 with TRBJ2-2; D is ambiguous. This CDR3 is built from 14 residues. The V gene's germline CDR1 is LNHDA and CDR2 SQIVND (reference sequence). The CDR3 region is CASFGTHNTGELFF. For the CDR3, the DNA is TGTGCTTCCTTTGGCACGCACAACACCGGGGAGCTGTTTTTT.

This chain joins TRBV2 and TRBJ2-7; D is uncertain. The V end lost 3 bases, the J end lost 7 bases, and 13 bases lay between the germline ends. The CDR3 has 13 residues. From germline, CDR1 is SNHLY and CDR2 FYNNEI. CDR3 loop: CASSEARGGEQYF. CDR3 in DNA: TGTGCCAGCAGTGAGGCTCGAGGTGGAGAGCAGTACTTC. Drawing the rest from reference TRBV2 and TRBJ2-7, the complete variable domain is EPEVTQTPSHQVTQMGQEVILRCVPISNHLYFYWYRQILGQKVEFLVSFYNNEISEKSEIFDDQFSVERPDGSNFTLKIRSTKLEDSAMYFCASSEARGGEQYFGPGTRLTVT.

The table lists this clonotype with a few counts. The chain couples TRBV5-1 to TRBJ2-7, with TRBD2 matching over 10 bases. Germline V gene sequence: CDR1 SGHRS, CDR2 YFSETQ. There are 16 residues in the CDR3. V was pared by 0 bases and J by 5 bases, with 8 bases of the junction left unmatched. The CDR3, as DNA: TGCGCCAGCAGCTTGGGCACCGGGCTAGCGGGGGACGAGCAGTACTTC. Translating it yields CASSLGTGLAGDEQYF. The full variable domain, rest sourced from reference TRBV5-1 and TRBJ2-7, is KAGVTQTPRYLIKTRGQQVTLSCSPISGHRSVSWYQQTPGQGLQFLFEYFSETQRNKGNFPGRFSGRQFSNSRSEMNVSTLELGDSALYLCASSLGTGLAGDEQYFGPGTRLTVT.

J is TRBJ2-7 and V is TRBV5-1; the match to TRBD2 covers 11 bases. Trimming took 0 bases from V and 4 from J; bases not matched to a gene: 3. The CDR3 consists of 15 residues. Germline loops: CDR1 SGHRS, CDR2 YFSETQ. The CDR3 nucleotides are TGCGCCAGCAGCTTGGTACTAGCGGGAGTGTACGAGCAGTACTTC. This codes for CASSLVLAGVYEQYF.

V gene TRBV10-3 combines with J gene TRBJ2-5; TRBD1 is a possible D gene (7 bases). The V gene's germline CDR1 is ENHRY and CDR2 SYGVKD. This CDR3 region has 15 residues. V was trimmed by 5 bases and J by 5 bases, leaving 18 bases between them. In DNA, the CDR3 is TGTGCCATCAGTCTAGACCGAGCAGGGGGGGAGACCCAGTACTTC. Its protein product is CAISLDRAGGETQYF.

The chain uses TRBV7-2 and TRBJ2-1; weak D call: TRBD1 (5 bases). The V end was cut by 5 bases, the J end by 10 bases, with 12 bases between. Germline assignment: CDR1 SGHTA and CDR2 FQGNSA. The CDR3 extends over 12 amino acids. For the CDR3, the DNA is TGTGCCAGCAGCCAGGGCCCCGGGGAGCAGTTCTTC. Translating gives CASSQGPGEQFF. Full variable domain (outside the CDR3, taken from reference TRBV7-2 and TRBJ2-1): GAGVSQSPSNKVTEKGKDVELRCDPISGHTALYWYRQSLGQGLEFLIYFQGNSAPDKSGLPSDRFSAERTGGSVSTLTIQRTQQEDSAVYLCASSQGPGEQFFGPGTRLTVL.

The chain links TRBV9 to TRBJ2-3; D is perhaps TRBD1 (6 bases). Germline CDR1 reads SGDLS; CDR2 reads YYNGEE. The CDR3 spans 15 residues. V was pared by 4 bases and J by 1 base, with 13 bases between. The CDR3 loop reads CASSNTGPGTDTQYF. CDR3 sequence (DNA): TGTGCCAGCAGCAACACAGGGCCTGGCACAGATACGCAGTATTTT.

The rearrangement joins TRBV28 to TRBJ2-7; 7 bases are shared with TRBD2. Germline V gives CDR1 MDHEN, CDR2 SYDVKM. Losses at the gene ends were 8 bases for V and 0 bases for J; bases not matched to a gene: 10. The CDR3 contains 15 residues. The CDR3 loop is CASGTASGLSYEQYF. The CDR3 nucleotides are TGTGCCAGCGGTACGGCTAGCGGACTCTCCTACGAGCAGTACTTC.

The rearrangement uses TRBV6-5 and TRBJ1-1; D is uncertain. Germline V CDR1 and CDR2: MNHEY, SVGAGI. The CDR3 has 12 amino acids. The V gene lost 6 bases and the J gene lost 3 bases, with 8 bases spanning the gap. Written as DNA, the CDR3 is TGTGCCAGCAGGAACACCGACACTGAAGCTTTCTTT. This codes for CASRNTDTEAFF.

This rearrangement joins TRBV7-2 to TRBJ1-6; D gene ambiguous. CDR1 and CDR2 from the germline V gene are SGHTA and FQGNSA. This CDR3 is 12 amino acids long. V was clipped by 1 base and J by 13 bases, with 8 bases between them. The CDR3 DNA follows: TGTGCCAGCAGCTTAGACATTGGCCCCCTCCACTTT. This translates into CASSLDIGPLHF.

This clonotype was seen repeatedly, ten times or more. The chain is built from TRBV10-3 and TRBJ2-1; 9 bases are shared with TRBD1. CDR3 length: 13 amino acids. From germline, CDR1 is ENHRY and CDR2 SYGVKD. J was trimmed by 7 bases and V by 7 bases; bases with no gene match: 5. This CDR3 reads CAIKEGQGNEQFF. Written as DNA, the CDR3 is TGTGCCATCAAGGAAGGACAGGGGAATGAGCAGTTCTTC.

CDR3 DNA sequence: TGCGCCAGCAGTCGGAAGGGGGAGCTGTTTTTT. Amino acids: CASSRKGELFF. The rearrangement joins TRBV5-1 to TRBJ2-2; unclear D gene. This CDR3 spans 11 amino acids. Trimming stripped 5 bases from V and 8 bases from J, with 7 bases between. The germline V gene has CDR1 SGHRS and CDR2 YFSETQ.

The rearrangement links TRBV11-3 to TRBJ2-2; D remains ambiguous. Germline-derived CDR1 and CDR2 are SGHNT and YENEEA. The CDR3 has 14 residues. V dropped 6 bases and J dropped 3 bases, with 11 bases sitting between them. The CDR3 protein is CASRERRDTGELFF. DNA of the CDR3: TGTGCCAGCAGGGAAAGACGGGACACCGGGGAGCTGTTTTTT.

J is TRBJ2-6 and V is TRBV28; D is uncertain. The V and J ends lost 3 bases and 1 base respectively, with 16 bases between them. CDR3 length: 18 amino acids. The germline V gene has CDR1 MDHEN and CDR2 SYDVKM. CDR3 nucleotide sequence: TGTGCCAGCAGTTTCCCCTCGGCGAGGTCGTCTGGGGCCAACGTCCTGACTTTC. Protein sequence: CASSFPSARSSGANVLTF.